This TCR beta chain was identified during a study of type 1 regulatory T cells. Study-wide context: T-allo10 is a Tr1-enriched, alloantigen-specific CD4 T cell product made in vitro.

This clonotype was counted between two and nine times. At one of its ends the junction is not consistent with the germline gene, which may arise from a read error. TCRdb analysed the reads with MiXCR anew, one entry per CDR3 protein. The sample holds around 19,000 distinct CDR3 sequences, approximately 10% seen once. CDR3 length equals 16 residues. Germline CDR1 SGHKS, CDR2 YYEKEE (reference sequence). V and J are TRBV5-5 and TRBJ2-2, with 10 bases matching TRBD2. Sequencing input: CD4+ T cells, either the whole sample or a sorted fraction (not recorded which). This receptor was obtained from a human donor in good health. As DNA, the CDR3 is TGTGCCGGCAGCTTGTCTAGCGGGAGGAACACCGGGGAGCTGTTTTTT. This gives the protein CAGSLSSGRNTGELFF. Looking up the rest from reference TRBV5-5 and TRBJ2-2 gives the full variable domain: DAGVTQSPTHLIKTRGQQVTLRCSPISGHKSVSWYQQVLGQGPQFIFQYYEKEERGRGNFPDRFSARQFPNYSSELNVNALLLGDSALYLCAGSLSSGRNTGELFFGEGSRLTVL.